This T cell receptor beta chain was recovered during a study of T cell repertoires in cytomegalovirus infection (dated by TCRdb to between 2019 and 2020). Looking at the study overall: Donor HLA type was relevant to the analysis, as public TCR beta signatures indicated carriage of CMV infection together with the matching HLA type.

As to this clonotype: Its antigen is not yet known. No much larger clone exists at a distance of one base, and base qualities are not known.

What the work shows at the level of the full study, not this receptor alone: Cumulative frequency of public TCR beta family members discriminated carriers of CMV infection plus the relevant HLA type in this cohort and an independent roughly 330-donor cohort. The ex vivo response was dominated by HLA-C-restricted CMV-specific TCR beta clonotypes, and the single most frequent clonotype in two of eight donors was supplied by these HLA-C-restricted clonotypes.

The CDR3 measures 12 amino acids from cysteine to phenylalanine. Only CDR3 DNA remains: 36 bases, in frame from the first base. Cut back by 5 bases and 2 bases, the V and J ends lie 8 bases apart. For CDR1 and CDR2, the germline V gene lists SQVTM and ANQGSEA. Sequencing relied on an Illumina HiSeq 1500. Clones were called with MiXCR by TCRdb after fastp trimmed the public reads at Q25, and only in-frame beta chains were retained. Every distinct CDR3 protein forms one entry, paired with its most common genes and DNA. Recorded for this sample are some 230,000 distinct CDR3 sequences; about 20% of them occurred a single time. 15% to 20% of the sample comes from the top ten.

Sequencing input: CD8+ T cells from PBMCs. This TCR derives from a human donor in good health (CMV status not recorded). Some clones in this sample may be carry-over from other donors' samples. The V and J genes are TRBV29-1 and TRBJ2-3, with no reliable assignment of the D segment. The CDR3 loop reads CSVRAPTDTQYF. The nucleotide sequence is TGCAGCGTTAGGGCCCCCACAGATACGCAGTATTTT.